The 4 T cell receptor beta chains listed next were all sequenced from one sample in a study of T cells in Graves' hyperthyroidism and ophthalmopathy. It was RNA transcripts that yielded the amplified TCR beta CDR3 regions. HTBI primers drove first-round RT-PCR of the TCR CDR3. Using its own MiXCR run on the multiplex PCR reads, TCRdb lists one record per CDR3 protein. The data contain fewer than 900,000 distinct CDR3 sequences, approximately 18% of them seen just once; the ten biggest clones take up 15% to 20%. The source material was blood. These receptors were obtained from a woman aged 45-60 years with Graves' hyperthyroidism that later progressed to Graves' ophthalmopathy.

This clonotype was counted between two and nine times. This rearrangement joins TRBV13 to TRBJ2-3, with D possibly TRBD1 on 6 matching bases. The CDR3 contains 17 residues. V lost 5 bases, J lost 8 bases, and 26 bases lay in between. Germline loops: CDR1 PRHDT, CDR2 FYEKMQ (reference sequence). This chain's CDR3 is CASSVQQGRALGGTQYF. The CDR3 DNA reads TGTGCCAGCAGCGTCCAACAGGGCCGAGCACTAGGAGGTACGCAGTATTTT.

This clonotype was found many times. The V gene is TRBV13, the J gene TRBJ2-1; 8 positions match TRBD1. J gave up 3 bases and V 1 base, and 5 bases lay outside the gene matches. The CDR3 is 16 residues long. The germline CDR1 and CDR2 sequences are PRHDT and FYEKMQ (reference sequence). CDR3 sequence: CASSLATGGIYNEQFF. DNA of the CDR3: TGTGCCAGCAGCTTAGCCACAGGGGGAATCTACAATGAGCAGTTCTTC.

The J gene is TRBJ2-5, the V gene TRBV29-1; maybe TRBD2 (5 bases). Germline-derived CDR1 and CDR2 are SQVTM and ANQGSEA. Trimming stripped 8 bases from V and 2 bases from J, with 15 bases between. The CDR3 covers 13 residues. The CDR3 DNA is TGCAGCTTGGAGAGGGTAGCACAAGAGACCCAGTACTTC. It translates to CSLERVAQETQYF.

The table lists this clonotype with many counts. The CDR3 DNA reads as TGCGCCAGCAGCTTGGACCCCAGGGCGTTCTACGAGCAGTACTTC. This sequence encodes CASSLDPRAFYEQYF. The rearrangement uses TRBV5-1 and TRBJ2-7, with TRBD1 as a possible D gene (5 bases). The CDR3 is made up of 15 amino acids. V was trimmed by 0 bases and J by 3 bases, leaving 13 bases between them. Germline V gene sequence: CDR1 SGHRS, CDR2 YFSETQ. Supplemented by reference TRBV5-1 and TRBJ2-7, the full variable domain reads KAGVTQTPRYLIKTRGQQVTLSCSPISGHRSVSWYQQTPGQGLQFLFEYFSETQRNKGNFPGRFSGRQFSNSRSEMNVSTLELGDSALYLCASSLDPRAFYEQYFGPGTRLTVT.